The next 27 T cell receptor beta chains were all read from a single sample in a study of T cells in Graves' hyperthyroidism and ophthalmopathy. Amplification of TCR beta CDR3 regions was performed using RNA transcripts as template. When the TCR CDR3 underwent first-round RT-PCR, the HTBI primer set was used. TCRdb recomputed calls from the multiplex PCR reads with MiXCR, one row per CDR3 protein. The sample records nearly 750,000 distinct CDR3 sequences, around a third being singletons. The specimen sequenced was blood. Receptors were obtained from a woman in her thirties or forties with Graves' hyperthyroidism.

Many counts were recorded for this clonotype. V and J are TRBV20-1 and TRBJ1-1, with a tentative D call TRBD1 (5 bases). CDR1 and CDR2 from the germline V gene are DFQATT and SNEGSKA (reference sequence). This CDR3 is built from 13 residues. With 8 bases removed from V and 1 base from J, the gap between germline ends came to 14 bases. The DNA for the CDR3 is TGCAGTCCCCAGCGGCAGGGGAACACTGAAGCTTTCTTT. This sequence encodes CSPQRQGNTEAFF.

This chain joins TRBV2 and TRBJ2-7, with D perhaps TRBD1 (5 bases). Germline V gene sequence: CDR1 SNHLY, CDR2 FYNNEI. Trimming took 1 base from V and 7 from J, leaving 11 bases between them. This CDR3 is built from 13 residues. The CDR3 spells CASSEGGFDEQYF. The CDR3 region has the DNA TGTGCCAGCAGTGAAGGGGGCTTTGATGAGCAGTACTTC.

In its sample, this clonotype was seen many times. The V and J genes are TRBV10-3 and TRBJ2-5, with a tentative D call TRBD2 (5 bases). The CDR3 is 13 amino acids. CDR1 and CDR2 from the germline V gene are ENHRY and SYGVKD. The V end lost 3 bases, the J end lost 5 bases, and 10 bases lay between the germline ends. DNA of the CDR3: TGTGCCATCAGTGACGGTGGCGGGGAGACCCAGTACTTC. It codes for CAISDGGGETQYF.

The J gene is TRBJ2-5, the V gene TRBV11-2; 7 nucleotides match TRBD2. Trimming at V came to 6 bases and at J to 5 bases, leaving 9 bases not matched to a gene. The CDR3 extends over 14 amino acids. Germline-derived CDR1 and CDR2 are SGHAT and FQNNGV. The CDR3 sequence: CASRPAGRGETQYF. In DNA form, the CDR3 reads TGTGCCAGCAGACCAGCGGGGAGAGGGGAGACCCAGTACTTC. Full variable domain (missing parts from reference TRBV11-2 and TRBJ2-5): EAGVAQSPRYKIIEKRQSVAFWCNPISGHATLYWYQQILGQGPKLLIQFQNNGVVDDSQLPKDRFSAERLKGVDSTLKIQPAKLEDSAVYLCASRPAGRGETQYFGPGTRLLVL.

The chain uses TRBV6-6 and TRBJ2-2, with a tentative D call TRBD1 (6 bases). Deletions cut 5 bases from V and 4 bases from J, with 17 bases between. CDR3 size: 16 residues. Germline CDR1 reads MNHNY; CDR2 reads SVGAGI (reference sequence). The CDR3 sequence: CASSLQGSRSTGELFF. As DNA, the CDR3 is TGTGCCAGCAGTCTCCAGGGGAGTCGCAGCACCGGGGAGCTGTTTTTT.

The J gene is TRBJ1-1, the V gene TRBV2; TRBD1 is a possible D gene (5 bases). CDR3 length: 14 amino acids. V was pared by 3 bases and J by 0 bases, with 8 bases between. Germline V CDR1 and CDR2: SNHLY, FYNNEI. CDR3 sequence reads: CASSDPGLNTEAFF. CDR3 coding DNA: TGTGCCAGCAGTGATCCAGGGTTGAACACTGAAGCTTTCTTT.

This clonotype was picked up many times. V and J are TRBV2 and TRBJ1-2, with unresolved D. V was pared by 3 bases and J by 4 bases, with 9 bases between. The CDR3 length is 13 residues. Germline V lookup: CDR1 SNHLY, CDR2 FYNNEI. CDR3 amino acids: CASSERISYGYTF. CDR3 sequence (DNA): TGTGCCAGCAGTGAGCGGATTTCCTATGGCTACACCTTC.

This clonotype was counted at least ten times. The chain combines TRBV10-3 with TRBJ1-1; D is undetermined. This CDR3 is built from 15 residues. Germline V gene lookup returns CDR1 ENHRY and CDR2 SYGVKD. Trimming cost V 4 bases and J 0 bases, with 12 bases left between them. CDR3 sequence (DNA): TGTGCCATCAGTGTAGGACCTACTATGAACACTGAAGCTTTCTTT. Its translation is CAISVGPTMNTEAFF.

This clonotype was found many times. CDR3 loop: CASSTRGVTEAFF. The CDR3 coding sequence is TGTGCCAGTAGTACCCGCGGGGTAACTGAAGCTTTCTTT. The rearrangement joins TRBV19 to TRBJ1-1; no firm D call. The V gene lost 4 bases and the J gene lost 5 bases, with 11 bases spanning the gap. Germline CDR1 LNHDA, CDR2 SQIVND (reference sequence). CDR3 length: 13 residues.

This clonotype occurred many times. The J gene is TRBJ1-2, the V gene TRBV14; D is uncertain. This CDR3 is built from 12 residues. The V end was cut by 1 base, the J end by 8 bases, with 8 bases between. Looked up from germline, CDR1 is SGHDN and CDR2 is FVKESK. The CDR3 DNA is TGTGCCAGCAGCCAAGGAGCCCGGGGCTACACCTTC. This codes for CASSQGARGYTF.

This clonotype was seen only a few times. The chain has TRBV9 and TRBJ1-3; 7 positions agree with TRBD1. V shed 4 bases, J shed 0 bases, and the junction held 7 bases outside the gene matches. CDR3 length: 16 residues. The germline V gene has CDR1 SGDLS and CDR2 YYNGEE. In DNA form, the CDR3 reads TGTGCCAGCAGCCCGAAAACAGGGGCCTCTGGAAACACCATATATTTT. Its protein is CASSPKTGASGNTIYF.

At least ten counts were recorded for this clonotype. V and J are TRBV4-3 and TRBJ1-2; D gene unclear. V was clipped by 1 base and J by 6 bases, with 9 bases between them. This CDR3 spans 13 amino acids. Germline V gives CDR1 LGHNA, CDR2 YSLEER. The DNA for the CDR3 is TGCGCCAGCAGCCAAGCTGAGATCGATGGCTACACCTTC. It is translated as CASSQAEIDGYTF.

There are a few counts of this clonotype. Here the CDR3 reads CASSIIGQGGSPLHF. The CDR3 DNA is TGTGCCAGTAGTATCATTGGACAGGGTGGATCACCCCTCCACTTT. V is TRBV19 and J is TRBJ1-6; 8 bases align to TRBD1. Germline loops: CDR1 LNHDA, CDR2 SQIVND (reference sequence). Unmatched junction bases numbered 8, after V lost 3 bases and J lost 10 bases. The CDR3 has 15 amino acids. Drawing the rest from reference TRBV19 and TRBJ1-6, the complete variable domain is DGGITQSPKYLFRKEGQNVTLSCEQNLNHDAMYWYRQDPGQGLRLIYYSQIVNDFQKGDIAEGYSVSREKKESFPLTVTSAQKNPTAFYLCASSIIGQGGSPLHFGNGTRLTVT.

A word on this clonotype: The junction departs from germline at one end; a sequencing error may be responsible. The V gene is TRBV6-4, the J gene TRBJ2-5; possibly TRBD2 for D (5 bases). The length of the CDR3 is 15 residues. Germline V gives CDR1 MRHNA, CDR2 SNTAGT. The CDR3 DNA follows: TGTGCCAGCAGTTACTCGAGGCGGGTCCAAGAGACCCAGTACTTC. Encoded protein: CASSYSRRVQETQYF.

This chain uses TRBV18 with TRBJ2-7, with D possibly TRBD2 on 5 matching bases. V was trimmed by 5 bases and J by 6 bases, leaving 11 bases between them. This CDR3 has 12 residues. CDR1 is KGHSH and CDR2 is LQKENI in the germline V gene. CDR3 loop: CASSTGMVEQYF. CDR3 in DNA: TGTGCCAGCTCAACCGGGATGGTCGAGCAGTACTTC. Using reference TRBV18 and TRBJ2-7 for the parts outside the CDR3, the full variable domain is NAGVMQNPRHLVRRRGQEARLRCSPMKGHSHVYWYRQLPEEGLKFMVYLQKENIIDESGMPKERFSAEFPKEGPSILRIQQVVRGDSAAYFCASSTGMVEQYFGPGTRLTVT.

This clonotype has more than one count but fewer than ten. Just one base apart from a much larger clone, this may be a read error. The V call is TRBV10-3, the J call TRBJ1-5; maybe TRBD1 (5 bases). Between the trimmed V and J ends, which lost 4 bases and 4 bases, there was a span of 14 bases. The germline V gene has CDR1 ENHRY and CDR2 SYGVKD. CDR3 length: 15 residues. CDR3: CAISGSVGGNQPQHF. The CDR3 bases are TGTGCCATCAGTGGGTCGGTCGGGGGAAATCAGCCCCAGCATTTT.

The chain is built from TRBV6-2 or TRBV6-3 and TRBJ2-5; TRBD1 agrees at 9 bases. The CDR3 has 15 residues. Trimming took 6 bases from V and 4 from J; bases not matched to a gene: 9. Looked up from germline, CDR1 is MNHEY and CDR2 is SVGEGT. The CDR3 loop reads CASSDGQGRVETQYF. CDR3 DNA sequence: TGTGCCAGCAGCGATGGACAGGGGAGGGTAGAGACCCAGTACTTC.

This clonotype was detected a few times. The J gene is TRBJ2-2, the V gene TRBV7-2; 7 bases fit TRBD1. Germline V gene lookup returns CDR1 SGHTA and CDR2 FQGNSA. The V segment lost 1 base and the J segment 6 bases; nucleotides outside the gene matches: 14. The CDR3 contains 18 residues. The CDR3 region has the DNA TGTGCCAGCAGCTTAGTGTTAACAGGGGCTTACCTGGCCGGGGAGCTGTTTTTT. Its translation is CASSLVLTGAYLAGELFF.

This clonotype was counted ten times or more. The chain uses TRBV7-9 and TRBJ1-1, with 9 bases matching TRBD1. Germline V gene sequence: CDR1 SEHNR, CDR2 FQNEAQ (reference sequence). The CDR3 totals 15 residues. Trimming cost V 5 bases and J 1 base; bases outside gene matches: 5. The CDR3 DNA is TGTGCCAGCAGCAAGGGACAGGGATCGAACACTGAAGCTTTCTTT. Protein: CASSKGQGSNTEAFF.

The V and J genes are TRBV28 and TRBJ1-1; D remains unclear. Germline lookup yields CDR1 MDHEN and CDR2 SYDVKM. V lost 2 bases, J lost 7 bases, and 8 bases lay in between. This CDR3 is built from 12 residues. The CDR3 spells CASSLVRIEAFF. CDR3 nucleotides: TGTGCCAGCAGTTTAGTCAGGATTGAAGCTTTCTTT.

The V and J genes are TRBV7-8 and TRBJ1-2; 8 bases line up with TRBD1. V dropped 1 base and J dropped 0; count of bases not matched to a gene: 10. CDR1 and CDR2 from the germline V gene are SGHVS and FQNEAQ. This CDR3 is built from 18 residues. The CDR3 region has the DNA TGTGCCAGCAGCTTAGATCGGGACAGGCTAGTTCCTAACTATGGCTACACCTTC. This gives the protein CASSLDRDRLVPNYGYTF.

This clonotype has a handful of counts. This chain uses TRBV2 with TRBJ1-6; D is uncertain. CDR3 length equals 15 residues. Per the germline V gene, CDR1 is SNHLY and CDR2 is FYNNEI. Trimming took 1 base from V and 10 from J, leaving 14 bases between them. The CDR3 region has the DNA TGTGCCAGCAGTGAAGGAGACCCTTTGGGATCACCCCTCCACTTT. It translates to CASSEGDPLGSPLHF. Using reference TRBV2 and TRBJ1-6 for the parts outside the CDR3, the full variable domain is EPEVTQTPSHQVTQMGQEVILRCVPISNHLYFYWYRQILGQKVEFLVSFYNNEISEKSEIFDDQFSVERPDGSNFTLKIRSTKLEDSAMYFCASSEGDPLGSPLHFGNGTRLTVT.

The chain is built from TRBV9 and TRBJ2-7; TRBD2 is a possible D gene (6 bases). The CDR3 contains 15 residues. Germline V lookup: CDR1 SGDLS, CDR2 YYNGEE. Trimming took 2 bases from V and 7 from J, leaving 19 bases between them. The CDR3, as DNA: TGTGCCAGCAGCGTGGGTGCTAGCGCCTACAATGAGCAGTACTTC. It codes for CASSVGASAYNEQYF. The full variable domain, completed using reference TRBV9 and TRBJ2-7, is DSGVTQTPKHLITATGQRVTLRCSPRSGDLSVYWYQQSLDQGLQFLIQYYNGEERAKGNILERFSAQQFPDLHSELNLSSLELGDSALYFCASSVGASAYNEQYFGPGTRLTVT.

The gene calls are TRBV12-3 or TRBV12-4 and TRBJ1-5; no clear D gene. The CDR3 has 12 amino acids. Trimming stripped 6 bases from V and 7 bases from J, with 10 bases between. DNA of the CDR3: TGTGCCAGCAGGACCGGAACCCAGCCCCAGCATTTT. Translating gives CASRTGTQPQHF.

Only a few counts were recorded for this clonotype. The V call is TRBV24-1, the J call TRBJ2-2, with D possibly being TRBD2 (7 bases). The CDR3 is 14 residues long. Trimming shortened V by 10 bases and J by 3 bases, and 14 bases separated the two germline ends. Looked up from germline, CDR1 is KGHDR and CDR2 is SFDVKD. The CDR3 is CATGGPLDTGELFF. The CDR3 DNA is TGTGCCACGGGGGGGCCGCTCGACACCGGGGAGCTGTTTTTT.

This chain joins TRBV12-3 or TRBV12-4 and TRBJ1-1; D not certain. The CDR3 extends over 15 amino acids. The V and J ends lost 2 bases and 4 bases respectively, with 14 bases between them. CDR3 region: CASSLSNKVGTEAFF. CDR3 in DNA: TGTGCCAGCAGTTTAAGTAACAAGGTGGGCACTGAAGCTTTCTTT.

Many counts were recorded for this clonotype. This chain joins TRBV7-9 and TRBJ1-5; D is uncertain. CDR1 is SEHNR and CDR2 is FQNEAQ in the germline V gene (reference sequence). Trimming took off 3 bases at V and 5 bases at J, with 14 bases between the two ends. This CDR3 region has 15 residues. The CDR3 reads CASSFADPIYQPQHF. The CDR3 DNA follows: TGTGCCAGCAGCTTCGCAGACCCAATATATCAGCCCCAGCATTTT.